This T cell receptor beta chain was sequenced for a study of memory CD4+ T cells and cytomegalovirus serostatus. Overall study results and limits: Suggested: most of the CMV-linked TCR signature lies in CD4+ memory cells. CD4+ memory repertoires contained about 40% of the roughly 160 reported CMV TCRbeta sequences.

The method was immunoSEQ multiplex PCR; TCRdb's version includes in-frame clones alone and lacks a portion of them. The sample contains tens of thousands of clones, about 77% of which appear only once. This clone was detected only a few times. Its antigen remains unknown. Other DNA sequences from this sample encode an identical CDR3 as well. CDR3 length: 15 amino acids. Germline CDR1 reads SGHAT; CDR2 reads FQNNGV. V lost 3 bases and J 0 bases, leaving 10 bases between the germline ends. The sort gate was single viable CD3+CD4+CD8-CD45RO+ cells for memory CD4+ T cells. The receptor was derived from an adult in good health and CMV-seronegative. Sequencing input: memory CD4+ T cells from blood. This chain links TRBV11-2 with TRBJ2-3; the D call may be TRBD1 or TRBD2 (5 bases each). The CDR3 reads CASSLGRSSTDTQYF. CDR3 DNA sequence: TGTGCCAGCAGCTTGGGACGGTCTAGCACAGATACGCAGTATTTT.